This TCR beta chain was profiled in a study of cytomegalovirus exposure and HLA in healthy donors. Primers included in the PCR were 60 Vbeta and 13 Jbeta primers. The repertoire was sequenced with immunoSEQ multiplex PCR; TCRdb's copy has only in-frame clones and lacks some. This sample carries 180,000 or so clones, approximately 70% of them seen once, and the ten largest clones take roughly 2.5%. About this clone itself: Its cognate antigen is unknown.

Findings of the study overall: Usually a TCR sequence was rare, but some public TCRs were found in many donors. Researchers had no immune exposure information except CMV serostatus available. Per a later analysis, roughly 17,000 TCR beta sequences showed association with HLA alleles at 0.05 false discovery rate.

The germline V gene has CDR1 SNHLY and CDR2 FYNNEI. Unmatched junction bases numbered 10, after V lost 10 bases and J lost 4 bases. The CDR3 consists of 14 residues. The sequenced sample was PBMCs. This clonotype was obtained from a human donor in good health. This sequence joins TRBV2 and TRBJ2-1; 7 positions match TRBD2. The CDR3 sequence: CAIYRDYLYNEQFF. In DNA form, the CDR3 reads TGTGCCATCTATCGGGACTACCTTTACAATGAGCAGTTCTTC.